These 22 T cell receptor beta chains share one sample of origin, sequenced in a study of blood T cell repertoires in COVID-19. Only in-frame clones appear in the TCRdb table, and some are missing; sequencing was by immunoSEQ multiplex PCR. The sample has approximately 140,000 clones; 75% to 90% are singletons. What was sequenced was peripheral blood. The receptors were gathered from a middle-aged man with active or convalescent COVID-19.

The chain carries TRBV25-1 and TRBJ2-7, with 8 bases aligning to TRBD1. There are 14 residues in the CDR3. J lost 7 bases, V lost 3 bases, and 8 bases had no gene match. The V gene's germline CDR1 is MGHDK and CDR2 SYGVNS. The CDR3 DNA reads TGTGCCAGCAGTGATCGACAGGGGTCGATGGAGCAGTACTTC. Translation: CASSDRQGSMEQYF.

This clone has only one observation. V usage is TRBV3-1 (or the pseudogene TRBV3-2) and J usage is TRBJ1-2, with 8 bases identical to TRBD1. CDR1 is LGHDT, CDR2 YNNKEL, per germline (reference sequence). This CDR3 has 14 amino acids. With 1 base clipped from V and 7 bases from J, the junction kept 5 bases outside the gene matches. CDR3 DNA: TGTGCCAGCAGCCAAGCCGACAGGGGTGGTGGCTACACCTTC. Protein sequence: CASSQADRGGGYTF.

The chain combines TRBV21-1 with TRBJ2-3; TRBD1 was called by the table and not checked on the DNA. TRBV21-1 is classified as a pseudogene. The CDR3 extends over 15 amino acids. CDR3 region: CASSKEDRDTDTQYF. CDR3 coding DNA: TGTGCCAGCAGCAAAGAGGACAGGGACACAGATACGCAGTATTTT.

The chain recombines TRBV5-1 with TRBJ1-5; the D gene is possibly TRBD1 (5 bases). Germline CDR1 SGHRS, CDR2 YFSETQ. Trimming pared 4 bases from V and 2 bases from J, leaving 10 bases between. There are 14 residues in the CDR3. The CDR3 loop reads CASSTTGGNQPQHF. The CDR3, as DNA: TGCGCCAGCAGCACTACAGGAGGCAATCAGCCCCAGCATTTT.

This CDR3 is CASRDRGRETQYF. CDR3 sequence (DNA): TGTGCCAGCAGGGACAGGGGGCGGGAGACCCAGTACTTC. This chain connects TRBV2 to TRBJ2-5, with 11 nucleotides matching TRBD1. This CDR3 region has 13 residues. Unmatched junction bases numbered 2, after V lost 6 bases and J lost 5 bases. Germline CDR1 reads SNHLY; CDR2 reads FYNNEI.

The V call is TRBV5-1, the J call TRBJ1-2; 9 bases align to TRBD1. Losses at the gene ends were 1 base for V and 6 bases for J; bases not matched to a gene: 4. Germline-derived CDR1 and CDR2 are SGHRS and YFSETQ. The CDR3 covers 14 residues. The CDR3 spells CASSLTGGIDGYTF. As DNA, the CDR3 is TGCGCCAGCAGCTTGACAGGGGGCATAGATGGCTACACCTTC.

The chain's CDR3 is CSVSTGGLYEQYF. The CDR3 DNA reads as TGCAGCGTTTCGACAGGGGGTCTCTACGAGCAGTACTTC. V usage is TRBV29-1 and J usage is TRBJ2-7; 9 bases match TRBD1. The CDR3 has 13 residues. Trimming cost V 5 bases and J 3 bases; bases outside gene matches: 5. Germline loops: CDR1 SQVTM, CDR2 ANQGSEA.

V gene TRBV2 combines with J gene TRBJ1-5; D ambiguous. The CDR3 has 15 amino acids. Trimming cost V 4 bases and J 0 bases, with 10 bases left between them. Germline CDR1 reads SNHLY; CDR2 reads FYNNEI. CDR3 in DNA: TGTGCCAGCAGTGTCGCGGATTATAGCAATCAGCCCCAGCATTTT. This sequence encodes CASSVADYSNQPQHF.

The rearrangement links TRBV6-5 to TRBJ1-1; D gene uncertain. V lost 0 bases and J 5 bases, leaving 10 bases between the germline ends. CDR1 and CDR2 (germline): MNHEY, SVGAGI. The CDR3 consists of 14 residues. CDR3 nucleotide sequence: TGTGCCAGCAGTTACTCGGGTGGCAGGACTGAAGCTTTCTTT. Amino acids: CASSYSGGRTEAFF.

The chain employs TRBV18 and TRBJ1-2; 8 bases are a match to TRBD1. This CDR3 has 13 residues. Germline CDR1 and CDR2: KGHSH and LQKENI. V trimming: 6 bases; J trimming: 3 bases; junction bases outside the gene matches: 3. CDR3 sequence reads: CASSQDRDYGYTF. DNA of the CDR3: TGTGCCAGCTCTCAGGACAGGGACTATGGCTACACCTTC.

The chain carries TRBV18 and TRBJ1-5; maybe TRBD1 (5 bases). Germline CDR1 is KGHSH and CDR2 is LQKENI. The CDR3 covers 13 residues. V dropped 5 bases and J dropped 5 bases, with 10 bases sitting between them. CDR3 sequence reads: CASSADRYQPQHF. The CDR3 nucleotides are TGTGCCAGCTCAGCTGACAGATATCAGCCCCAGCATTTT.

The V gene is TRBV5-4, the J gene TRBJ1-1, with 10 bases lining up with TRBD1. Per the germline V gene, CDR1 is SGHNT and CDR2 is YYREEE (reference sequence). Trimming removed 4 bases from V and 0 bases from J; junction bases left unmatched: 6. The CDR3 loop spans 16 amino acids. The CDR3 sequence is CASSPRDRGMNTEAFF. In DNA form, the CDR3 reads TGTGCCAGCAGCCCTCGGGACAGGGGAATGAACACTGAAGCTTTCTTT.

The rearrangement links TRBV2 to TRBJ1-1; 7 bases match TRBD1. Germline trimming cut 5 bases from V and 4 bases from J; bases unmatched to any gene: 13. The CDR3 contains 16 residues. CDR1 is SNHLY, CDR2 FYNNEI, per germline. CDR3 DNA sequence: TGTGCCAGCAGTCTTTCTCTGACAGGGTTGTCCACTGAAGCTTTCTTT. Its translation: CASSLSLTGLSTEAFF.

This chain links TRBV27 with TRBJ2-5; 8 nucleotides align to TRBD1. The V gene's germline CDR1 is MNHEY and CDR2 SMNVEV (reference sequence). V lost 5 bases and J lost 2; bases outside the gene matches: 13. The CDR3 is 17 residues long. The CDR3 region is CASSRRSGTGAQETQYF. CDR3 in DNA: TGTGCCAGCAGTAGACGATCCGGGACAGGAGCACAAGAGACCCAGTACTTC.

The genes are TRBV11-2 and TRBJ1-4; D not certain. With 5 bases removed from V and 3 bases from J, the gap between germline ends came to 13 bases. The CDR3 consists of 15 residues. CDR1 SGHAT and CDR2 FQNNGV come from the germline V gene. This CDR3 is CASSTRGGANEKLFF. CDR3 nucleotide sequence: TGTGCCAGCAGCACTCGGGGAGGCGCTAATGAAAAACTGTTTTTT.

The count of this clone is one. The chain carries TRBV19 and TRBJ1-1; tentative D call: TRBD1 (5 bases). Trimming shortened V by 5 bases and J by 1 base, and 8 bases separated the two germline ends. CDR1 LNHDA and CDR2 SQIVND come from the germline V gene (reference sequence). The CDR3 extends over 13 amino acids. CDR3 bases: TGTGCCAGTAGTGCGACAGCGAACACTGAAGCTTTCTTT. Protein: CASSATANTEAFF. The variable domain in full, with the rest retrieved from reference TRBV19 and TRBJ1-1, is DGGITQSPKYLFRKEGQNVTLSCEQNLNHDAMYWYRQDPGQGLRLIYYSQIVNDFQKGDIAEGYSVSREKKESFPLTVTSAQKNPTAFYLCASSATANTEAFFGQGTRLTVV.

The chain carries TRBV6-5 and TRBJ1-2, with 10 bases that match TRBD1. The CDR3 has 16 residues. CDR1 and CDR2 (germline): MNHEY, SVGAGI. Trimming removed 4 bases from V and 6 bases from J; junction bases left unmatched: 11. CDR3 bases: TGTGCCAGCAGTTTACGTCGGGGACAGGGGAACAATGGCTACACCTTC. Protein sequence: CASSLRRGQGNNGYTF.

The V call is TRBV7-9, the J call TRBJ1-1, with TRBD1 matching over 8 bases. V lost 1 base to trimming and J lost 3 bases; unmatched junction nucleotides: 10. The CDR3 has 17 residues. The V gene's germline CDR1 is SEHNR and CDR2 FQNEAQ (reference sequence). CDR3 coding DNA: TGTGCCAGCAGCTTAGTCCCGACGACAGGGGAGGACACTGAAGCTTTCTTT. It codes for CASSLVPTTGEDTEAFF.

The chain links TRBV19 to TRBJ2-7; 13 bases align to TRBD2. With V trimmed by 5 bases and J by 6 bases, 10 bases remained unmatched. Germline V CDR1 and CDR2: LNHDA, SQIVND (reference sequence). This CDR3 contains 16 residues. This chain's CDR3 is CASSPRTSGSIVEQYF. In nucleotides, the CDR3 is TGTGCCAGTAGTCCACGGACTAGCGGGAGTATAGTCGAGCAGTACTTC.

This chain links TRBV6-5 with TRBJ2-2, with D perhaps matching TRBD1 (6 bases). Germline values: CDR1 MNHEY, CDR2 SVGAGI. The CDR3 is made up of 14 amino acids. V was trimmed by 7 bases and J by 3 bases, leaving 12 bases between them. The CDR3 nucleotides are TGTGCCAGCACCCGGACAGAACACACCGGGGAGCTGTTTTTT. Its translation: CASTRTEHTGELFF.

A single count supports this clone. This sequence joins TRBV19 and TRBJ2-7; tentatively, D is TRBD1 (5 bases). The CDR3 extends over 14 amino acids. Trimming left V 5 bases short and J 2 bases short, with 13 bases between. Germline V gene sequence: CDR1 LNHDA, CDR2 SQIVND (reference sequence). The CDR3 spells CASSLVGAPYEQYF. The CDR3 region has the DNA TGTGCCAGTAGTCTCGTAGGGGCACCCTACGAGCAGTACTTC.

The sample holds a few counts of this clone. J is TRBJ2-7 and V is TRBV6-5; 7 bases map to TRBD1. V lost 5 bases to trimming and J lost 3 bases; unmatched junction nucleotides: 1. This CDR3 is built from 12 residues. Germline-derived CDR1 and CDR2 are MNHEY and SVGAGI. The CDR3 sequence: CASSRQGYEQYF. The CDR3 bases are TGTGCCAGCAGTCGACAGGGCTACGAGCAGTACTTC.